Below are 3 T cell receptor beta chains sequenced from a single sample in a study of OX40 agonist ivuxolimab in advanced cancers. Using immunoSEQ multiplex PCR, the repertoire was profiled, and TCRdb retains in-frame clones only, with some absent. Here the sample spans roughly 67,000 clones, 88% being singletons. Sequenced material: CD4+ or CD8+ T cells sorted from blood, taken in a trial of the OX40 agonist ivuxolimab. All receptors derive from an adult with an advanced solid tumor such as melanoma, head and neck, liver or kidney cancer.

The rearrangement uses TRBV21-1 and TRBJ1-1; the DNA was not used to check the table's D call, TRBD1. TRBV21-1 is assigned pseudogene status. The CDR3 extends over 13 amino acids. The CDR3 sequence is CASSKGRNTEAFF. The CDR3 coding sequence is TGTGCCAGCAGCAAAGGCAGAAACACTGAAGCTTTCTTT.

The rearrangement uses TRBV7-9 and TRBJ2-7; D ambiguous. Trimming stripped 0 bases from V and 7 bases from J, with 16 bases between. The CDR3 consists of 15 residues. In germline, CDR1 is SEHNR, CDR2 FQNEAQ (reference sequence). The CDR3 region has the DNA TGTGCCAGCAGCTTAGCGGCGGCAGCTACCTCGGAGCAGTACTTC. Encoded protein: CASSLAAAATSEQYF.

This clone occurred a few times. The chain recombines TRBV5-4 with TRBJ2-1; 8 bases map to TRBD1. Germline V gene lookup returns CDR1 SGHNT and CDR2 YYREEE (reference sequence). There are 15 residues in the CDR3. The V gene end was trimmed by 4 bases and the J gene end by 1 base; junction bases not matched to a gene: 4. The CDR3 bases are TGTGCCAGCAGCCGAGACAGGGGATCCTACAATGAGCAGTTCTTC. This codes for CASSRDRGSYNEQFF.